Described below is a single T cell receptor (beta chain) sequence and its context. Which antigen it targets is not known. Base qualities are not at hand, and no much larger clone is one base apart. This entry belongs to a study of T cell responses to AZD1222 COVID-19 vaccine (dated by TCRdb to about 2021). Context from the whole study: TCR sequencing was performed for 230 to 250 trial participants, of whom about 200 were given two doses of AZD1222 and some 26 were given two doses of MenACWY control vaccine. Enrollment into the trials was organized by age into subgroups of 18-55, 56-69 and 70-plus years, and those subgroups contained around 150, 28 and 57 TCR-sequenced participants, respectively.

The paper's findings and limits, for the study overall: Nearly half of unique spike-specific TCRs reportedly recognized epitopes outside regions mutated in the B.1.351 and B.1.1.7 variants. After two AZD1222 doses, spike-specific TCR breadth and depth were significantly higher than at day 0 and than in MenACWY recipients. The 56-69-year group was small, and its depth increase did not reach significance, likely because of low power. Conclusions about previously exposed vaccinees are limited, since just five or six AZD1222 recipients were seropositive for SARS-CoV-2 at baseline. Because no day 14 peak-response samples were available, repertoires were characterized only after the peak T cell response. Most participants were white British and females outnumbered males, and the authors suggested that clonal diversity may have been underestimated. CD4 TCRs associated with the vaccine covered the entire spike protein, and the dominant responses were in regions 160-218 and 743-854.

What this sample's time point label stands for: about 28 days (+/-7) after the second vaccine dose. AZD1222 recipients whose second dose came at about 4 weeks and those whose second dose came at about 12 weeks were combined into one group, since spike-specific TCR depth and breadth did not differ between the two schedules. The vaccinee samples were drawn from two UK trials, COV001 and COV002, one of which was a single-blind randomized controlled phase 2/3 trial testing AZD1222 (ChAdOx1 nCoV-19) in healthy adults. Trial participant PBMC samples were collected at day 0 and day 28 after the second dose for TCRbeta chain sequencing. Ends trimmed: V by 4 bases, J by 7 bases; bases unmatched to a gene: 6. Inclusive of the bounding cysteine and phenylalanine, the CDR3 is 13 residues long. The kept DNA is CDR3 alone, 39 bases in frame from the first base. The CDR1 and CDR2 encoded by the germline V gene are SGHDT and YYEEEE.

The CDR3 regions of human TCRbeta chains were analyzed by immunosequencing. Regarding the original processing steps: TCRs in the repertoires were matched against a reference library of SARS-CoV-2-specific TCRs that had been generated with the MIRA antigen-specificity platform. Breadth was defined as the fraction of unique TCRs that were SARS-CoV-2-associated, and depth was defined as the fraction of total T cells that were SARS-CoV-2-associated. Using the MIRA data, each spike-specific TCR was assigned both to the spike region to which the TCR was reactive and to a CD4 or CD8 class. Log10-transformed breadth and depth values were compared by one-way ANOVA with Sidak's multiple comparisons tests. TCRdb took over this immuneACCESS table, retaining in-frame rearrangements with V and J assigned. Such tables are incomplete; in checked studies, under half of the missing clones stem from an unresolved V gene, and the remainder is unexplained. V and J calls and clone size come straight from that table; D and trimming were deduced from the DNA. Within this sample are 55,000 to 65,000 clones, with 70% to 80% of them counted one time only. The ten largest clones add up to roughly 3.5% of the sample.

The chain is encoded by TRBV5-6 joined to TRBJ2-3; the central 7 bases match TRBD2. The specimen was peripheral blood, collected 28 days after the second AZD1222 dose. The sequence was obtained from an adult who received the AZD1222 COVID-19 vaccine. The CDR3 is CASSPSGGNTQYF. The DNA reads TGTGCCAGCAGCCCCTCGGGGGGAAATACGCAGTATTTT.